This entry lists 2 T cell receptor beta chains sequenced from one sample in a study of CD8 T cells in ankylosing spondylitis. Study-wide findings and caveats: There was a TCR beta motif, made of 7 or 8 highly homologous variants, that appeared characteristic of ankylosing spondylitis blood.

From the 5' RACE reads, TCRdb called clonotypes with MiXCR, one entry per CDR3 protein. The table includes some 840,000 distinct CDR3 sequences, 12% detected once. The antigens these receptors bind are not known. Sequencing used blood, either unsorted or a sorted T cell fraction (not recorded which). These receptors all stem from a male donor with ankylosing spondylitis.

This rearrangement joins TRBV6-1 to TRBJ1-5; the match to TRBD1 covers 11 bases. The CDR3 sequence is 13 residues long. The J segment lost 10 bases and the V segment lost 6 bases, leaving 5 bases of the junction unmatched. The germline gives CDR1 MNHNS, CDR2 SASEGT. The CDR3 nucleotides are TGTGCCAGCAGCGGACAGGGGGCAAATCCCCAGCATTTT. This sequence encodes CASSGQGANPQHF.

This clonotype was detected ten times or more. This chain connects TRBV5-1 to TRBJ2-5; TRBD1 matches at 10 bases. Germline CDR1 SGHRS, CDR2 YFSETQ. CDR3 length: 15 amino acids. The V and J ends lost 4 bases and 5 bases, in that order; junction bases with no gene match: 8. The CDR3 reads CASSMTGGDGETQYF. The CDR3 coding sequence is TGCGCCAGCAGCATGACAGGGGGCGATGGTGAGACCCAGTACTTC.